The 14 T cell receptor beta chains listed next were all sequenced from one sample in a study of CD8 T cells in ankylosing spondylitis (dated by TCRdb to 2016 to 2017). Receptors were amplified or captured by 5' RACE. The sequencer was an Illumina HiSeq 2500. The public reads were reprocessed in TCRdb via fastp at Q25 and MiXCR, keeping in-frame beta chains. Every distinct CDR3 protein forms one entry, paired with its most common genes and DNA. The sample table lists some 39,000 distinct CDR3 sequences, over 10% of them with a count of one. Of the sample, about 30% is held by the ten largest clones. The sequenced sample was synovial fluid, either unsorted or a sorted T cell fraction (not recorded which). The receptors were sampled from a male donor with ankylosing spondylitis.

The CDR3 sequence: CASRKVGQALEETQYF. In nucleotides, the CDR3 is TGCGCCAGCAGGAAAGTGGGACAGGCGTTGGAAGAGACCCAGTACTTC. The rearrangement joins TRBV4-3 to TRBJ2-5, with 8 bases matching TRBD1. This CDR3 spans 16 amino acids. Germline trimming cut 6 bases from V and 3 bases from J; bases unmatched to any gene: 12. Germline V CDR1 and CDR2: LGHNA, YSLEER.

Many counts were recorded for this clonotype. The chain couples TRBV11-2 to TRBJ1-1; D is perhaps TRBD1 (5 bases). Germline V gene lookup returns CDR1 SGHAT and CDR2 FQNNGV. This CDR3 has 15 amino acids. V was shortened by 4 bases and J by 6 bases, with 18 bases between the two germline ends. The CDR3 here is CASSSPRRGDSEAFF. Here the CDR3 DNA reads TGTGCCAGCAGCTCACCCCGGCGGGGGGACTCTGAAGCTTTCTTT.

The table lists this clonotype with many counts. The rearrangement links TRBV6-5 to TRBJ2-7; 9 bases align to TRBD1. CDR3 size: 14 residues. J gave up 3 bases and V 2 bases, and 2 bases lay outside the gene matches. Germline V CDR1 and CDR2: MNHEY, SVGAGI. Here the CDR3 reads CASSYETGGYEQYF. The CDR3 DNA follows: TGTGCCAGCAGTTACGAGACAGGGGGCTACGAGCAGTACTTC.

A few counts support this clonotype. This chain joins TRBV20-1 and TRBJ2-7; a possible D gene is TRBD2 (5 bases). Trimming removed 6 bases from V and 3 bases from J, with 30 bases in between. The CDR3 loop spans 18 amino acids. The V gene's germline CDR1 is DFQATT and CDR2 SNEGSKA (reference sequence). The CDR3 coding sequence is TGCAGTGCGAGCGGTGGTCCGGTATCAGGCTTCGTGGTCTACGAGCAGTACTTC. Protein product: CSASGGPVSGFVVYEQYF.

The chain combines TRBV21-1 with TRBJ1-2; the table's D call TRBD1 went unverified against the DNA. TRBV21-1 is tagged as a pseudogene. The CDR3 extends over 12 amino acids. CDR3 nucleotide sequence: TGTGCCAGTACAGGGGGCGGCTATGGCTACACCTTC. This sequence encodes CASTGGGYGYTF.

The chain uses TRBV15 and TRBJ1-2, with D uncertain. This CDR3 has 13 residues. Germline V CDR1 and CDR2: LNHNV, YYDKDF (reference sequence). V was clipped by 6 bases and J by 8 bases, with 16 bases between them. The CDR3 sequence: CATRPFGDYGYTF. CDR3 nucleotide sequence: TGTGCCACCAGACCCTTCGGGGATTACGGCTACACCTTC.

V is TRBV4-3 and J is TRBJ1-5, with D perhaps matching TRBD1 (5 bases). Germline assignment: CDR1 LGHNA and CDR2 YSLEER. Trimming removed 0 bases from V and 7 bases from J, with 13 bases in between. This CDR3 has 15 residues. CDR3 nucleotide sequence: TGCGCCAGCAGCCAAGATGGAGGGGACGGGCAGCCCCAGCATTTT. It yields the protein CASSQDGGDGQPQHF.

There are many counts of this clonotype. The V gene is TRBV27, the J gene TRBJ1-6; 8 nucleotides agree with TRBD1. V lost 5 bases to trimming and J lost 7 bases; unmatched junction nucleotides: 13. Looked up from germline, CDR1 is MNHEY and CDR2 is SMNVEV (reference sequence). There are 17 residues in the CDR3. The CDR3 sequence: CASSTWIRTGKNSPLHF. Written as DNA, the CDR3 is TGTGCCAGCAGTACCTGGATCCGGACAGGGAAAAATTCACCCCTCCACTTT.

The rearrangement joins TRBV7-9 to TRBJ2-5; D is unclear. The V gene lost 4 bases and the J gene lost 4 bases, with 13 bases spanning the gap. There are 14 residues in the CDR3. Germline loops: CDR1 SEHNR, CDR2 FQNEAQ (reference sequence). The CDR3 coding sequence is TGTGCCAGCAGCTGGATGGACGGATCAGAGACCCAGTACTTC. As protein: CASSWMDGSETQYF.

J is TRBJ2-7 and V is TRBV4-3, with D uncertain. With 4 bases removed from V and 2 bases from J, the gap between germline ends came to 9 bases. The germline V gene encodes CDR1 LGHNA and CDR2 YSLEER. This CDR3 has 13 amino acids. The CDR3: CASSLGKTYEQYF. For the CDR3, the DNA is TGCGCCAGCAGCCTTGGCAAAACCTACGAGCAGTACTTC.

Many counts were recorded for this clonotype. J is TRBJ1-1 and V is TRBV10-3; no firm D call. CDR3 length: 14 amino acids. V shed 5 bases and J shed 4 bases, with 14 bases lying between them. The germline V gene encodes CDR1 ENHRY and CDR2 SYGVKD. CDR3 loop: CAISLTSRITEAFF. The CDR3 DNA is TGTGCCATCAGTTTAACAAGTCGTATCACTGAAGCTTTCTTT.

This clonotype came up a few times. CDR3 DNA: TGCGCCAGCAGCCCCACCCGGGGACGCCTAACCTATAGCAATCAGCCCCAGCATTTT. Protein: CASSPTRGRLTYSNQPQHF. The rearrangement links TRBV4-3 to TRBJ1-5, with D perhaps matching TRBD1 (5 bases). Trimming took 4 bases from V and 0 from J, leaving 22 bases between them. The germline V gene has CDR1 LGHNA and CDR2 YSLEER. The CDR3 consists of 19 residues.

This rearrangement joins TRBV14 to TRBJ2-7; 8 bases are a match to TRBD2. J was trimmed by 2 bases and V by 7 bases; bases with no gene match: 4. CDR1 and CDR2 from the germline V gene are SGHDN and FVKESK. The CDR3 has 13 amino acids. The CDR3 region is CASTGAGAYEQYF. The CDR3 DNA reads as TGTGCCAGCACAGGAGCGGGGGCCTACGAGCAGTACTTC. Supplemented by reference TRBV14 and TRBJ2-7, the full variable domain reads EAGVTQFPSHSVIEKGQTVTLRCDPISGHDNLYWYRRVMGKEIKFLLHFVKESKQDESGMPNNRFLAERTGGTYSTLKVQPAELEDSGVYFCASTGAGAYEQYFGPGTRLTVT.

The J gene is TRBJ2-7, the V gene TRBV11-2; TRBD1 agrees at 12 bases. The CDR3 runs to 16 residues. CDR1 and CDR2 from the germline V gene are SGHAT and FQNNGV. Germline trimming cut 6 bases from V and 2 bases from J; bases unmatched to any gene: 8. As DNA, the CDR3 is TGTGCCAGCAGTTTGCAGGGACAGGGGGCCACCTACGAGCAGTACTTC. Its protein is CASSLQGQGATYEQYF.